This T cell receptor beta chain was recovered during a study of T cells in localized non-small cell lung cancer. Study outcomes and limitations: Sequencing, confined to only one tumor region, leaves heterogeneity possible. There was higher T cell clonality in uninvolved adjacent lung than in tumor, and it was highest there. Higher T cell density in the blood was associated with longer overall survival, whereas higher adjacent-lung clonality associated with shorter survival.

Worth noting for this clone: Its target is not known.

V shed 2 bases and J 5 bases; nucleotides not matched to a gene: 6. The CDR3 totals 14 residues. The germline CDR1 and CDR2 sequences are GTSNPN and SVGIG (reference sequence). Libraries were prepared by immunoSEQ multiplex PCR; TCRdb keeps only in-frame clonotypes and omits some of them. In the table there are 1,500 to 2,000 clones, 24% of which are singletons. Adjacent lung samples, free of atypia, were obtained at least 2 cm from the tumor margin. The sequenced sample was normal lung tissue next to the tumor, obtained before any cancer treatment. The chain uses TRBV30 and TRBJ2-1; 7 nucleotides agree with TRBD2. This TCR was sampled from a male donor at least 60 years old with stage II squamous cell lung carcinoma. The CDR3 reads CAWSYSGPNNEQFF. The CDR3, as DNA: TGTGCCTGGAGTTATAGCGGGCCCAACAATGAGCAGTTCTTC.